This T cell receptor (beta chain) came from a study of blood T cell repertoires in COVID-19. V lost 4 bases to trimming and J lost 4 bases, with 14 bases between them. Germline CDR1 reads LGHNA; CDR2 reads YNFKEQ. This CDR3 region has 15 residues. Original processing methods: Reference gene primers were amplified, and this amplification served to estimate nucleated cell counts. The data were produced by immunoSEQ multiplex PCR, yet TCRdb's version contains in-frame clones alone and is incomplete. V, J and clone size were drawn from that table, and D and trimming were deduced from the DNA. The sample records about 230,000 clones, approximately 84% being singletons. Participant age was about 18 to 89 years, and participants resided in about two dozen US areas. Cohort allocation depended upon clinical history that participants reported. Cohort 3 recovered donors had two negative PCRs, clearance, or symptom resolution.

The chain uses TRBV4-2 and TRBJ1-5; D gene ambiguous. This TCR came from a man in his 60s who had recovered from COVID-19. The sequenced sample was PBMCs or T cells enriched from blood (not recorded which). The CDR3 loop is CASSREGSQNQPQHF. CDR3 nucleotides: TGTGCCAGCAGCCGCGAGGGATCACAGAATCAGCCCCAGCATTTT.